This T cell receptor beta chain was recorded in a study of T cells in tuberculosis. At the level of the study: This South African cohort compared adolescents with or without latent tuberculosis against adults with active tuberculosis.

Study outcomes and limitations: GMM-specific TCRs were nearer to active tuberculosis alpha repertoires, suggesting expansion.

Turning to this clone: No antigen is known for it.

V was cut by 4 bases and J by 11 bases, with 13 bases left in between. The length of the CDR3 is 12 residues. Germline lookup yields CDR1 SGHDT and CDR2 YYEEEE. Data came from immunoSEQ multiplex PCR; TCRdb stores just in-frame clones and leaves some out. The table has about 20,000 clones, 80% to 90% seen once. At study entry, adolescents had tuberculin skin tests and IGRA screening. The sequenced material came from PBMCs. V usage is TRBV5-6 and J usage is TRBJ1-5; the D is unclear. This TCR was sampled from a donor aged 10-29 years with latent tuberculosis or without tuberculosis infection. The CDR3 region has the DNA TGTGCCAGCAGCCTAGGCCCCCGGGCCCAGCATTTT. Its translation: CASSLGPRAQHF.